A single sample is the source of the 4 T cell receptor beta chains below, sequenced in a study of blood T cell repertoires in COVID-19 (dated by TCRdb to about 2020). Libraries were prepared through the immunoSEQ multiplex PCR assay. TCRdb holds this immuneACCESS table with in-frame rearrangements only. Some clones are missing; in checked studies, unresolved V genes explain under half, and the rest has no known cause. This sample lists about 210,000 clones; 92% were detected once. Together, the top ten hold around 1.2% of the sample. Material: peripheral blood. The origin of the receptors is a man aged 25-40 years with acute or convalescent COVID-19.

This chain links TRBV28 with TRBJ1-5; 7 bases match TRBD1. This CDR3 is built from 17 residues. Per the germline V gene, CDR1 is MDHEN and CDR2 is SYDVKM. The ends lost 2 bases at V and 2 bases at J; junction bases unmatched: 9. The CDR3 reads CASSLAGGIYGNQPQHF. The CDR3 DNA sequence: TGTGCCAGCAGTTTAGCAGGGGGGATATATGGCAATCAGCCCCAGCATTTT. The variable domain in full, completed from reference TRBV28 and TRBJ1-5, reads DVKVTQSSRYLVKRTGEKVFLECVQDMDHENMFWYRQDPGLGLRLIYFSYDVKMKEKGDIPEGYSVSREKKERFSLILESASTNQTSMYLCASSLAGGIYGNQPQHFGDGTRLSIL.

CDR3 coding DNA: TGCAGCGTTGTAGAGGGACAGCCCTCAGTGAACACTGAAGCTTTCTTT. Its protein product is CSVVEGQPSVNTEAFF. The rearrangement joins TRBV29-1 to TRBJ1-1; 7 bases are shared with TRBD1. The CDR3 contains 16 residues. Germline CDR1 SQVTM, CDR2 ANQGSEA. Trimming at V came to 4 bases and at J to 0 bases, leaving 11 bases not matched to a gene.

This chain connects TRBV7-2 to TRBJ1-3; D remains unclear. The CDR3 has 15 residues. Germline V lookup: CDR1 SGHTA, CDR2 FQGNSA. V was cut by 2 bases and J by 0 bases, with 8 bases left in between. CDR3 amino acids: CASSLTRLSGNTIYF. CDR3 nucleotide sequence: TGTGCCAGCAGCTTAACCAGGCTCTCTGGAAACACCATATATTTT.

The chain employs TRBV2 and TRBJ2-3; D might be TRBD1 (5 bases). The CDR3 contains 14 residues. The ends were cut back, 7 bases at V and 2 bases at J, with 13 bases in the middle. The germline gives CDR1 SNHLY, CDR2 FYNNEI. The DNA for the CDR3 is TGTGCCAGCAAAGGGGTGTTGAACACAGATACGCAGTATTTT. It codes for CASKGVLNTDTQYF.